This passage covers 13 T cell receptor beta chains from one sample sequenced in a study of cytomegalovirus exposure and HLA in healthy donors. It was with 60 Vbeta and 13 Jbeta primers that the PCR ran. TCRdb's table, derived via immunoSEQ multiplex PCR, lists solely in-frame clones and lacks some. The sample holds 55,000 to 65,000 clones, about 77% seen once. Material: PBMCs. These receptors were collected from a man aged 25-45 years in good health and CMV-seropositive.

The chain employs TRBV4-3 and TRBJ1-2; maybe TRBD1 (6 bases). The CDR3 sequence is 14 residues long. The V gene's germline CDR1 is LGHNA and CDR2 YSLEER. V lost 0 bases, J lost 7 bases, and 12 bases lay in between. The CDR3 DNA sequence: TGCGCCAGCAGCCAAGATCTTCTGGGGGCTGGCTACACCTTC. Amino acid sequence: CASSQDLLGAGYTF.

The V gene is TRBV4-3, the J gene TRBJ2-5, with 7 positions matching TRBD1. The CDR3 is 15 residues long. Trimming took 0 bases from V and 1 from J; bases not matched to a gene: 2. The V gene's germline CDR1 is LGHNA and CDR2 YSLEER. In nucleotides, the CDR3 is TGCGCCAGCAGCCAAGATCAGGGGGTCCAAGAGACCCAGTACTTC. It encodes CASSQDQGVQETQYF.

This rearrangement joins TRBV19 to TRBJ2-2; 8 nucleotides line up with TRBD1. J gave up 4 bases and V 5 bases, and 18 bases lay outside the gene matches. From germline, CDR1 is LNHDA and CDR2 SQIVND (reference sequence). This CDR3 spans 19 amino acids. In DNA, the CDR3 is TGTGCCAGTAGTGCCATGCCTCGCGGGCACGGGACAGGCACCGGGGAGCTGTTTTTT. Translated, it gives CASSAMPRGHGTGTGELFF.

CDR3 nucleotide sequence: TGTGCCAGCAGTTTTGGGGAGGGGGCCCAGTACTTC. Amino acid sequence: CASSFGEGAQYF. The chain links TRBV27 to TRBJ2-5; D might be TRBD2 (7 bases). The CDR3 is made up of 12 amino acids. Trimming cost V 3 bases and J 9 bases, with 11 bases left between them. The V gene's germline CDR1 is MNHEY and CDR2 SMNVEV (reference sequence).

This chain uses TRBV5-6 with TRBJ1-6, with 9 bases matching TRBD1. This CDR3 comprises 14 residues. V was pared by 3 bases and J by 7 bases, with 2 bases of the junction left unmatched. The germline V gene encodes CDR1 SGHDT and CDR2 YYEEEE. The CDR3 region has the DNA TGTGCCAGCAGCTCCGACAGGGGGAATTCACCCCTCCACTTT. Translated, it gives CASSSDRGNSPLHF.

In this sample, this clone turned up once. CDR3 in DNA: TGTGCCAGCAGGGAACAGGGTACCTATAATTCACCCCTCCACTTT. Encoded protein: CASREQGTYNSPLHF. This chain uses TRBV27 with TRBJ1-6; D is possibly TRBD1 (6 bases). The V gene lost 6 bases and the J gene lost 2 bases, with 11 bases spanning the gap. Germline V gene sequence: CDR1 MNHEY, CDR2 SMNVEV (reference sequence). CDR3 length: 15 amino acids.

The rearrangement uses TRBV18 and TRBJ1-6; a possible D gene is TRBD1 (6 bases). V lost 5 bases and J 9 bases, leaving 11 bases between the germline ends. Germline CDR1 and CDR2: KGHSH and LQKENI. The CDR3 length is 13 residues. For the CDR3, the DNA is TGTGCCAGCTCAGCTGTGGACAGTTCACCCCTCCACTTT. Amino acid sequence: CASSAVDSSPLHF.

This clone was counted a few times. The chain links TRBV29-1 to TRBJ2-3, with TRBD2 matching 10 bases. The V gene end was trimmed by 4 bases and the J gene end by 5 bases; junction bases not matched to a gene: 6. The CDR3 loop spans 14 amino acids. Per the germline V gene, CDR1 is SQVTM and CDR2 is ANQGSEA. The CDR3 protein is CSVAVLAGGDTQYF. The CDR3 DNA follows: TGCAGCGTTGCGGTGTTAGCGGGGGGAGATACGCAGTATTTT.

This chain links TRBV7-7 with TRBJ1-2; the match to TRBD1 covers 12 bases. V lost 11 bases and J lost 4; bases outside the gene matches: 17. Looked up from germline, CDR1 is SSHAT and CDR2 is FNYEAQ (reference sequence). The CDR3 loop spans 17 amino acids. The CDR3 coding sequence is TGTGCCGTAGGCGCTAGATCTGCGGGACAGGGGGCCTATGGCTACACCTTC. It yields the protein CAVGARSAGQGAYGYTF.

This rearrangement joins TRBV30 to TRBJ1-2; D remains unclear. CDR1 and CDR2 (germline): GTSNPN, SVGIG (reference sequence). Trimming stripped 0 bases from V and 6 bases from J, with 11 bases between. The CDR3 spans 13 residues. The CDR3 nucleotides are TGTGCCTGGAGTGTACTTGTCGGGAATGGCTACACCTTC. As protein: CAWSVLVGNGYTF.

The rearrangement joins TRBV5-1 to TRBJ2-5, with 9 bases identical to TRBD1. This CDR3 comprises 14 residues. From germline, CDR1 is SGHRS and CDR2 YFSETQ. Trimming removed 4 bases from V and 4 bases from J; junction bases left unmatched: 5. The CDR3 bases are TGCGCCAGCAGCCCGGGACAGGGAACAGAGACCCAGTACTTC. Translating gives CASSPGQGTETQYF.

The chain is built from TRBV7-2 and TRBJ1-5; D is unresolved. Trimming left V 1 base short and J 7 bases short, with 8 bases between. Germline values: CDR1 SGHTA, CDR2 FQGNSA. CDR3 size: 13 residues. This CDR3 reads CASSLGERQPQHF. The CDR3 DNA reads as TGTGCCAGCAGCTTAGGCGAACGACAGCCCCAGCATTTT. Full variable domain (outside the CDR3, taken from reference TRBV7-2 and TRBJ1-5): GAGVSQSPSNKVTEKGKDVELRCDPISGHTALYWYRQSLGQGLEFLIYFQGNSAPDKSGLPSDRFSAERTGGSVSTLTIQRTQQEDSAVYLCASSLGERQPQHFGDGTRLSIL.

The V gene is TRBV6-1, the J gene TRBJ2-2; 11 bases map to TRBD1. This CDR3 comprises 13 residues. Trimming cost V 11 bases and J 6 bases; bases outside gene matches: 5. Germline CDR1 and CDR2: MNHNS and SASEGT. The CDR3 DNA follows: TGTGCCGTCCGGGACAGGGGGTCCGGGGAGCTGTTTTTT. It is translated as CAVRDRGSGELFF.